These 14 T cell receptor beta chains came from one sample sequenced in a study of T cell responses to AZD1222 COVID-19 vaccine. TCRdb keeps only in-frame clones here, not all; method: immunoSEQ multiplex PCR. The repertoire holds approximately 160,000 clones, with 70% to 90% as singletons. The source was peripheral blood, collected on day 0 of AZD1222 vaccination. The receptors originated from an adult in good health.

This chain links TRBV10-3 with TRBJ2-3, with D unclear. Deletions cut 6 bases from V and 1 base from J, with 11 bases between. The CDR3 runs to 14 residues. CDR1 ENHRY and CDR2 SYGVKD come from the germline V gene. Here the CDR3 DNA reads TGTGCCATCAGCCCCCGGTATGGCACAGATACGCAGTATTTT. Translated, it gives CAISPRYGTDTQYF.

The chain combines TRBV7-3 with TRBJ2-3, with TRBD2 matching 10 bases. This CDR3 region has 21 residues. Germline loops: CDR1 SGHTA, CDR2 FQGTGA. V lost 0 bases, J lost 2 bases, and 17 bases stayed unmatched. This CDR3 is CASSLTARVLAGVLDTDTQYF. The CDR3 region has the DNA TGTGCCAGCAGCTTAACGGCACGGGTGCTAGCGGGAGTGTTGGACACAGATACGCAGTATTTT.

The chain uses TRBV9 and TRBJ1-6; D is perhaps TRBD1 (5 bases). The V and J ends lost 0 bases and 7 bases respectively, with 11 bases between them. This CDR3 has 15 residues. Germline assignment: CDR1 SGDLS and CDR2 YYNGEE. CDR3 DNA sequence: TGTGCCAGCAGCGTAGAAAGACAGCAGAATTCACCCCTCCACTTT. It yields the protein CASSVERQQNSPLHF.

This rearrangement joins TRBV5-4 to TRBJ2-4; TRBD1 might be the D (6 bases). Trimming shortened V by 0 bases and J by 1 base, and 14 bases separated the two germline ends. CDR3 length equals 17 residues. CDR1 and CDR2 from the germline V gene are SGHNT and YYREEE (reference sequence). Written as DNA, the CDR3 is TGTGCCAGCAGCTTGGACCCGACAGGAGCCGCCAAAAACATTCAGTACTTC. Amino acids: CASSLDPTGAAKNIQYF.

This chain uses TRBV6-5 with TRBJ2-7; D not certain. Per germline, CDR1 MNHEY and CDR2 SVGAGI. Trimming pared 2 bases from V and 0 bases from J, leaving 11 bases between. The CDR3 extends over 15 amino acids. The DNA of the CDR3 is TGTGCCAGCAGTTACCTCCCCGACAACTCCTACGAGCAGTACTTC. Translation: CASSYLPDNSYEQYF.

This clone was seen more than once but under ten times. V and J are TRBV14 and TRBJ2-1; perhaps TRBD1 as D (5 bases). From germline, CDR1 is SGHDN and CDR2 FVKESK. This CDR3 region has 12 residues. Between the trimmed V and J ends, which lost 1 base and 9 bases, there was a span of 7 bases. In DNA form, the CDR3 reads TGTGCCAGCAGCCAAGCCAGGGTTGAGCAGTTCTTC. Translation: CASSQARVEQFF.

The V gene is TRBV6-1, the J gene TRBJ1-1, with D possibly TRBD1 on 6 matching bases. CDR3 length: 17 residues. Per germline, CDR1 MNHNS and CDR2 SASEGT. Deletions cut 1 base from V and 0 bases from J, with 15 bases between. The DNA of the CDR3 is TGTGCCAGCAGTGAAGTTTGGGGGGCAGACGTGAACACTGAAGCTTTCTTT. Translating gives CASSEVWGADVNTEAFF.

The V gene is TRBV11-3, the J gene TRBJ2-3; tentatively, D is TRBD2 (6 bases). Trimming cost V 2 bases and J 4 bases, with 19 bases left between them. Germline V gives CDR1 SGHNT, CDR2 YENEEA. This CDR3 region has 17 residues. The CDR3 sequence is CASSLRQGGDGADTQYF. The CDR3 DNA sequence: TGTGCCAGCAGCTTACGACAAGGCGGGGACGGCGCAGATACGCAGTATTTT.

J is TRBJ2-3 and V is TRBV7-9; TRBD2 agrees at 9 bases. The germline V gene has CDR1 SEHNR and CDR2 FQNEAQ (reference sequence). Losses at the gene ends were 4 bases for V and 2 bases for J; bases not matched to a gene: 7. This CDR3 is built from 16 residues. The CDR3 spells CASSYGTSKVTDTQYF. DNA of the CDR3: TGTGCCAGCAGCTACGGGACTAGCAAAGTCACAGATACGCAGTATTTT.

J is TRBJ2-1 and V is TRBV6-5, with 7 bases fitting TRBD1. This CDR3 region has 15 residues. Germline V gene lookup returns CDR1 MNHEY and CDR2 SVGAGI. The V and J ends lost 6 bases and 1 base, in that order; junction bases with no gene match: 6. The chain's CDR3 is CASSDRDSSYNEQFF. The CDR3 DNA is TGTGCCAGCAGCGACCGGGACAGTTCCTACAATGAGCAGTTCTTC.

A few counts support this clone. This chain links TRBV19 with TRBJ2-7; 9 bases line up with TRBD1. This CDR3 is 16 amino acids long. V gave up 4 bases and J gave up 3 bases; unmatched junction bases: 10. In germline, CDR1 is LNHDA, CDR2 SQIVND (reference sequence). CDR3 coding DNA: TGTGCCAGTAGTAGGTCCTCCGGGACAGGGAGCTACGAGCAGTACTTC. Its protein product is CASSRSSGTGSYEQYF.

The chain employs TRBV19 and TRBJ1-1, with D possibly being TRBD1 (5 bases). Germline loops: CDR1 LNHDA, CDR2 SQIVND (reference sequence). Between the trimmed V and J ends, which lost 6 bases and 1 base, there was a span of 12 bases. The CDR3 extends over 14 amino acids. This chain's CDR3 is CASRGDRSNTEAFF. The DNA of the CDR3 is TGTGCCAGTAGAGGGGACCGATCGAACACTGAAGCTTTCTTT.

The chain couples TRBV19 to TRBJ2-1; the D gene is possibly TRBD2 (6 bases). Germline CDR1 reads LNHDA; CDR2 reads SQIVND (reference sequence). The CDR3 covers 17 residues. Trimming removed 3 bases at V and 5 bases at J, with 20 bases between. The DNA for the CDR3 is TGTGCCAGTAGTATGCCTCGGGCGGGACTCCGGGACAATGAGCAGTTCTTC. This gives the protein CASSMPRAGLRDNEQFF.

The CDR3 DNA follows: TGTGCCAGCAGCTTAGGTCAGCGGGGGTCCACAGATACGCAGTATTTT. Translated, it gives CASSLGQRGSTDTQYF. The chain has TRBV11-3 and TRBJ2-3; 8 positions match TRBD2. V lost 1 base and J lost 2; bases outside the gene matches: 5. This CDR3 has 16 amino acids. CDR1 and CDR2 from the germline V gene are SGHNT and YENEEA.